The rows below give T cell receptor beta chains drawn from one sample of a study of blood T cell repertoires in COVID-19. Sequenced by immunoSEQ multiplex PCR; TCRdb stores in-frame clones only, minus some. The sample contains more than 85,000 clones, roughly four fifths of which appear only once. Sequenced material: peripheral blood. Receptor source: a woman of 80 years or more with acute or convalescent COVID-19. CDR3s include the opening cysteine and the closing phenylalanine or tryptophan. D genes are given only for firm matches. Expanded clones are given a class, and other clones once, few, many or no size at all.

D gene	V gene	clone size	J gene	CDR3 protein	CDR3 DNA
-	TRBV28	-	TRBJ1-2	CASITGNYGYTF	TGTGCCAGCATAACAGGGAACTATGGCTACACCTTC
-	TRBV5-1	-	TRBJ1-4	CASTWGDFNEKLFF	TGCGCCAGTACCTGGGGGGACTTTAATGAAAAACTGTTTTTT
-	TRBV3-1/TRBV3-2	-	TRBJ1-2	CASSRVTGTGNYGYTF	TGTGCCAGCAGCCGAGTTACCGGGACTGGGAACTATGGCTACACCTTC
-	TRBV7-6	-	TRBJ2-1	CASSLLQYNEQFF	TGTGCCAGCAGCTTGTTACAATACAATGAGCAGTTCTTC
TRBD2	TRBV28	-	TRBJ2-3	CASSFRSGRASDTQYF	TGTGCCAGCAGTTTCCGGAGCGGGAGGGCCTCAGATACGCAGTATTTT
TRBD2	TRBV24-1	-	TRBJ2-1	CATSDPTSGPSSSYNEQFF	TGTGCCACCAGTGACCCGACTAGCGGGCCTTCCTCCTCCTACAATGAGCAGTTCTTC
-	TRBV24-1	once	TRBJ2-3	CATSDPATPTDTQYF	TGTGCCACCAGTGATCCTGCTACCCCCACAGATACGCAGTATTTT
TRBD2	TRBV3-1/TRBV3-2	-	TRBJ2-5	CASSKWIAGGRETQYF	TGTGCCAGCAGCAAGTGGATAGCGGGAGGGAGGGAGACCCAGTACTTC
-	TRBV29-1	few	TRBJ1-2	CSVPGDFLYGYTF	TGCAGCGTCCCGGGTGATTTTCTCTATGGCTACACCTTC
-	TRBV9	-	TRBJ2-2	CASSPRYTGELFF	TGTGCCAGCAGCCCCCGTTACACCGGGGAGCTGTTTTTT
-	TRBV24-1	-	TRBJ1-5	CATSDSRQIYSNQPQHF	TGTGCCACCAGTGACTCCCGACAGATATATAGCAATCAGCCCCAGCATTTT
TRBD1	TRBV5-1	-	TRBJ2-1	CASSLTGEVGNEQFF	TGCGCCAGCAGTCTGACAGGGGAGGTCGGCAATGAGCAGTTCTTC
TRBD1	TRBV6-6	few	TRBJ1-6	CASSRQGGSPLHF	TGTGCCAGCAGTAGACAGGGGGGATCACCCCTCCACTTT
-	TRBV28	-	TRBJ2-2	CASSLAGAGGELFF	TGTGCCAGCAGTTTGGCGGGGGCGGGCGGGGAGCTGTTTTTT
-	TRBV19	-	TRBJ1-1	CASSMGGLGTEAFF	TGTGCCAGTAGTATGGGGGGATTAGGCACTGAAGCTTTCTTT
TRBD2	TRBV11-2	-	TRBJ2-1	CASSLDYGTSHTGEQFF	TGTGCCAGCAGCTTAGATTACGGGACTAGCCACACTGGTGAGCAGTTCTTC
-	TRBV5-1	-	TRBJ1-6	CASSWGLNSPLHF	TGCGCCAGCAGCTGGGGCCTCAATTCACCCCTCCACTTT
TRBD1	TRBV6-2/TRBV6-3	-	TRBJ1-2	CASSSTRQGGYTF	TGTGCCAGCAGTTCGACGCGACAGGGTGGCTACACCTTC
TRBD2	TRBV3-1/TRBV3-2	-	TRBJ2-3	CASRAGTSGTDTQYF	TGTGCCAGCAGGGCCGGGACTAGCGGCACAGATACGCAGTATTTT
-	TRBV19	-	TRBJ2-3	CASSITSTSTDTQYF	TGTGCCAGTAGTATCACGAGTACTAGCACAGATACGCAGTATTTT
-	TRBV2	-	TRBJ1-5	CASSVQGLGNQPQHF	TGTGCCAGCAGTGTTCAGGGGTTGGGCAATCAGCCCCAGCATTTT
TRBD1	TRBV29-1	-	TRBJ2-3	CSVGDRTTTDTQYF	TGCAGCGTTGGGGACAGGACAACCACAGATACGCAGTATTTT
-	TRBV19	-	TRBJ1-1	CASTRGGLETEAFF	TGTGCCAGTACTCGGGGGGGGCTCGAGACTGAAGCTTTCTTT
-	TRBV10-2	-	TRBJ2-7	CASSDAGSYEQYF	TGCGCCAGCAGTGATGCAGGTTCCTACGAGCAGTACTTC
-	TRBV2	-	TRBJ2-4	CASSGQLGLAKNIQYF	TGTGCCAGCAGTGGTCAGCTGGGCCTAGCCAAAAACATTCAGTACTTC
TRBD1	TRBV6-2/TRBV6-3	-	TRBJ1-5	CASSPTGGEQPQHF	TGTGCCAGCAGCCCTACAGGGGGAGAACAGCCCCAGCATTTT
TRBD1	TRBV7-9	-	TRBJ2-5	CASSLEGDRARETQYF	TGTGCCAGCAGCTTAGAGGGGGACAGGGCGCGAGAGACCCAGTACTTC
TRBD2	TRBV2	-	TRBJ2-7	CASSGGTTYSYEQYF	TGTGCCAGCAGTGGGGGGACTACCTACTCCTACGAGCAGTACTTC
-	TRBV5-1	-	TRBJ2-3	CASSLIADPSTDTQYF	TGCGCCAGCAGCTTGATAGCGGACCCTAGCACAGATACGCAGTATTTT
TRBD1	TRBV27	-	TRBJ1-6	CASSFRQGGNSPLHF	TGTGCCAGCAGTTTCCGACAGGGAGGCAATTCACCCCTCCACTTT
-	TRBV2	many	TRBJ2-5	CASRQGIEGTQYF	TGTGCCAGCAGGCAGGGGATAGAGGGGACCCAGTACTTC